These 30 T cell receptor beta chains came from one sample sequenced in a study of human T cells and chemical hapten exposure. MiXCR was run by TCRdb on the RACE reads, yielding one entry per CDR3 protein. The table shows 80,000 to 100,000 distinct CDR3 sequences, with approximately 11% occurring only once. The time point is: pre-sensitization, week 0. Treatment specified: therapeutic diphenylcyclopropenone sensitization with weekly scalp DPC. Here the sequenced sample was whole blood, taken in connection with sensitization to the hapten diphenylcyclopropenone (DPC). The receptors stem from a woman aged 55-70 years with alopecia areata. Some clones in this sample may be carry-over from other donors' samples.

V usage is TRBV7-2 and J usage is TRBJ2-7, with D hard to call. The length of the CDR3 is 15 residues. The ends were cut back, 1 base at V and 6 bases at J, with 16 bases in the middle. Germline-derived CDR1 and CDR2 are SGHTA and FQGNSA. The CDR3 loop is CASSLGRTPSREQYF. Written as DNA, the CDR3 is TGTGCCAGCAGCTTAGGAAGAACTCCTAGTCGCGAGCAGTACTTC.

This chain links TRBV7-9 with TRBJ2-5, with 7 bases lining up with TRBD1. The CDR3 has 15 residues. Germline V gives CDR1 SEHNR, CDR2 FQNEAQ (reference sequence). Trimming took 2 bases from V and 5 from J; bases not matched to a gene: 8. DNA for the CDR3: TGTGCCAGCAGCTTACCCGGACAGGCCCAGGAGACCCAGTACTTC. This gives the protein CASSLPGQAQETQYF. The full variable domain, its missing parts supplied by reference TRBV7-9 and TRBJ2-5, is DTGVSQNPRHKITKRGQNVTFRCDPISEHNRLYWYRQTLGQGPEFLTYFQNEAQLEKSRLLSDRFSAERPKGSFSTLEIQRTEQGDSAMYLCASSLPGQAQETQYFGPGTRLLVL.

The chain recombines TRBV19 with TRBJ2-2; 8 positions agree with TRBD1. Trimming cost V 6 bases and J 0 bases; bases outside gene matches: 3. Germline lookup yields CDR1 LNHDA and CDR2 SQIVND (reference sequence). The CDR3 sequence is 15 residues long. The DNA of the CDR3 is TGTGCCAGTAGGCTGACAGGGGCGAACACCGGGGAGCTGTTTTTT. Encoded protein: CASRLTGANTGELFF.

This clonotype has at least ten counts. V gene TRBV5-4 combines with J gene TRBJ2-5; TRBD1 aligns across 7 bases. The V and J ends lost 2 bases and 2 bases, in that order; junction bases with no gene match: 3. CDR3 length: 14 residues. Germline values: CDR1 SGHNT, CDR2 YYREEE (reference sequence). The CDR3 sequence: CASSFRDRQETQYF. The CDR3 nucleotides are TGTGCCAGCAGCTTCCGGGACAGACAAGAGACCCAGTACTTC. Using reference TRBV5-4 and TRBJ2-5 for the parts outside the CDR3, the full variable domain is ETGVTQSPTHLIKTRGQQVTLRCSSQSGHNTVSWYQQALGQGPQFIFQYYREEENGRGNFPPRFSGLQFPNYSSELNVNALELDDSALYLCASSFRDRQETQYFGPGTRLLVL.

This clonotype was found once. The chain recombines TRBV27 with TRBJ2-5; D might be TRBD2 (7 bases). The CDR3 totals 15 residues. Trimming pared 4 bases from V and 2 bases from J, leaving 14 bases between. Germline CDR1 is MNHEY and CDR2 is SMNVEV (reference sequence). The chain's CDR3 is CASSSAGAGQETQYF. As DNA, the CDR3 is TGTGCCAGCAGTTCTGCGGGGGCTGGACAAGAGACCCAGTACTTC.

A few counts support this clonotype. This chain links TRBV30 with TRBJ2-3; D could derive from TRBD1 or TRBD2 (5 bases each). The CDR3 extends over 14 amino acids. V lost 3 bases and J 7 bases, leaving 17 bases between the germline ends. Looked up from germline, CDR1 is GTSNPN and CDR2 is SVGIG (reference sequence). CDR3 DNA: TGTGCCTGGAGGTTTACCAGGGACGTAAATACGCAGTATTTT. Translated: CAWRFTRDVNTQYF.

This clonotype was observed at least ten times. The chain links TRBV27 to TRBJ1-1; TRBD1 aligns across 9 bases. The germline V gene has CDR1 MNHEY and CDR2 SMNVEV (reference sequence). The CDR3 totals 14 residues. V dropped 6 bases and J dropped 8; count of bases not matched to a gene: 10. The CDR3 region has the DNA TGTGCCAGCAGCCCGGGACAGGGTCATTACGAAGCTTTCTTT. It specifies CASSPGQGHYEAFF.

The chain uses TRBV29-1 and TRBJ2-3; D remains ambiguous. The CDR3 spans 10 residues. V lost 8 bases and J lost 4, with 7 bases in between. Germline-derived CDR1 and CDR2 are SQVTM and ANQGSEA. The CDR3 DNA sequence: TGCAGCCTTGGGGCAGATACGCAGTATTTT. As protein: CSLGADTQYF.

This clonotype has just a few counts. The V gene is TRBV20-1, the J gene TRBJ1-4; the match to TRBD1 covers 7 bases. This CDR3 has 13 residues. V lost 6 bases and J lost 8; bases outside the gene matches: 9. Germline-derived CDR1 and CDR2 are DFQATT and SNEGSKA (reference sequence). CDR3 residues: CSAMEGAKEKLFF. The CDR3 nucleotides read TGCAGTGCAATGGAGGGGGCCAAGGAAAAACTGTTTTTT.

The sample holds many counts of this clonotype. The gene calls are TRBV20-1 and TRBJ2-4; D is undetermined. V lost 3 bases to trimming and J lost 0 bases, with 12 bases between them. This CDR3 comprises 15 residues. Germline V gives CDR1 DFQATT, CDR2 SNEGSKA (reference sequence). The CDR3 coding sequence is TGCAGTGCTAGGGCTGAAAACCTAGCCAAAAACATTCAGTACTTC. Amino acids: CSARAENLAKNIQYF.

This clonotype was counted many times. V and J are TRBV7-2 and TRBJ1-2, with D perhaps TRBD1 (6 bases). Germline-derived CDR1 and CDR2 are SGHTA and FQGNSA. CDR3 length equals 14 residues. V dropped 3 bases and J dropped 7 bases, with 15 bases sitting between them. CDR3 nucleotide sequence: TGTGCCAGCAGCTTGGGGGGGGCAGGCGCTGGCTACACCTTC. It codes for CASSLGGAGAGYTF.

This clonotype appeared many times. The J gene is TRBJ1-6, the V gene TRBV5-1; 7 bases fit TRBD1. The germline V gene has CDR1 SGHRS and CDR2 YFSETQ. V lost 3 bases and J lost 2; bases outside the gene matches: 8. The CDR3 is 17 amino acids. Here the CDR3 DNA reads TGCGCCAGCAGCTGGACCGGGACAGCGGCCTATAATTCACCCCTCCACTTT. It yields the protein CASSWTGTAAYNSPLHF.

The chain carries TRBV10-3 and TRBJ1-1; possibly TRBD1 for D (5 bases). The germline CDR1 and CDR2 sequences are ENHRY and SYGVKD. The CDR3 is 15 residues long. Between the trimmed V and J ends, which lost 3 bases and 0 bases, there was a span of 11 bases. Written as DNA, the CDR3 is TGTGCCATCAGTGACCGGGGCAGCTTGAACACTGAAGCTTTCTTT. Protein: CAISDRGSLNTEAFF.

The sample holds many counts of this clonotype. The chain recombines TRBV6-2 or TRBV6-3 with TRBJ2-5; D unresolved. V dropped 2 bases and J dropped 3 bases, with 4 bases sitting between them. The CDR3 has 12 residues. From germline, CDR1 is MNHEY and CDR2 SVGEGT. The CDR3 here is CASSYTEETQYF. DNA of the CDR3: TGTGCCAGCAGTTACACGGAAGAGACCCAGTACTTC.

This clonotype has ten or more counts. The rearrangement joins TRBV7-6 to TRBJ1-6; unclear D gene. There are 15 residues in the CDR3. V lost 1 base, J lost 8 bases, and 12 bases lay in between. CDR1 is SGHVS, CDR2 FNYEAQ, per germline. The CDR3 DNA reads TGTGCCAGCAGCTTAGGATCGGGTCCCCATTCACCCCTCCACTTT. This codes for CASSLGSGPHSPLHF.

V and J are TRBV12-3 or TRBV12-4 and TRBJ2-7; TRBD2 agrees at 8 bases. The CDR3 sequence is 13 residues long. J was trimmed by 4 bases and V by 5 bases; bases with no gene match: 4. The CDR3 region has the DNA TGTGCCAGCAGTACCGGGACTAGTTACGAGCAGTACTTC. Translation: CASSTGTSYEQYF.

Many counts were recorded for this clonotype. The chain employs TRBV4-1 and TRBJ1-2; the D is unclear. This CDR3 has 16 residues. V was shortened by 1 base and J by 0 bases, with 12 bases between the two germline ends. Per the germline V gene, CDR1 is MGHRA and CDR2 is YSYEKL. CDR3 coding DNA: TGCGCCAGCAGCCAAGTGAGGCTCACACCTAACTATGGCTACACCTTC. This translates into CASSQVRLTPNYGYTF.

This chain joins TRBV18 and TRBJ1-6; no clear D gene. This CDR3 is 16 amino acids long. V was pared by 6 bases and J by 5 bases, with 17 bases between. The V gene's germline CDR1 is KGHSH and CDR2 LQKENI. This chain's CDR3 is CASSLGTPLNNSPLHF. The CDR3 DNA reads TGTGCCAGCTCCTTAGGCACCCCCTTGAATAATTCACCCCTCCACTTT.

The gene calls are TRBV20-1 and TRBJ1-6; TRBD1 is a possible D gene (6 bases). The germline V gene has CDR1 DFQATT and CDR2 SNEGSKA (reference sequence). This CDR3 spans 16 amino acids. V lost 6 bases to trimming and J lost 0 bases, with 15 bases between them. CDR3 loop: CSAGGTTSSYNSPLHF. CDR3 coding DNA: TGCAGTGCCGGTGGGACAACTTCCTCCTATAATTCACCCCTCCACTTT.

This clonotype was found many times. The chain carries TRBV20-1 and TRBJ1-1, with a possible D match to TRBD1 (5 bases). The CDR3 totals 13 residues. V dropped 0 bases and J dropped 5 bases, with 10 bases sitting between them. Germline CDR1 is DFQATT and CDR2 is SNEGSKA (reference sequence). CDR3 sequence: CSARDDRETEAFF. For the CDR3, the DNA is TGCAGTGCTAGAGATGACAGAGAAACTGAAGCTTTCTTT.

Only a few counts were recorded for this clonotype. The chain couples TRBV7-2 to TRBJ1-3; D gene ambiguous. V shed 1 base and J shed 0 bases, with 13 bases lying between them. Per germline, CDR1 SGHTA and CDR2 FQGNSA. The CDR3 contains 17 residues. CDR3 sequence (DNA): TGTGCCAGCAGCTTAGGGGCAGTTTGGGGCTCTGGAAACACCATATATTTT. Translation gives CASSLGAVWGSGNTIYF.

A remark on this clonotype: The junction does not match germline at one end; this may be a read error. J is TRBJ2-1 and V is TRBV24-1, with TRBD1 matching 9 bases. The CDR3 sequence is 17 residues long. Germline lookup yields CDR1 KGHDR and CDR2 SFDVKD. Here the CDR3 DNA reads TGTGCCGCCAGTGGGCCCACGACAGGGGGGCCCTACAATGAGCAGTTCTTC. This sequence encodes CAASGPTTGGPYNEQFF.

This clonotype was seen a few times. CDR3 sequence: CASSRRSSGGCSDTQYF. The CDR3 region has the DNA TGTGCCAGCAGCCGCCGATCTAGCGGGGGGTGTTCAGATACGCAGTATTTT. The rearrangement links TRBV11-2 to TRBJ2-3; 11 bases map to TRBD2. The germline gives CDR1 SGHAT, CDR2 FQNNGV. CDR3 length: 17 residues. V gave up 5 bases and J gave up 4 bases; unmatched junction bases: 11.

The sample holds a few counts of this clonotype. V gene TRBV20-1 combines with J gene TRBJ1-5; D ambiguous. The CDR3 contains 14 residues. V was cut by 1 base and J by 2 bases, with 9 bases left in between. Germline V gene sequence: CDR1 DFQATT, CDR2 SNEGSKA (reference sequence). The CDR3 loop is CSARVRVGNQPQHF. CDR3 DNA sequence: TGCAGTGCTAGAGTGAGGGTGGGCAATCAGCCCCAGCATTTT.

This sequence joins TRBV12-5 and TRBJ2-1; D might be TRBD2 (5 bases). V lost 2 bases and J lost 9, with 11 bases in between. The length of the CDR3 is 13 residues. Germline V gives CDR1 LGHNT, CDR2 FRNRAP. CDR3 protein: CASGLSPGIEQFF. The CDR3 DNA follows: TGTGCTAGTGGTTTGTCCCCGGGGATTGAGCAGTTCTTC. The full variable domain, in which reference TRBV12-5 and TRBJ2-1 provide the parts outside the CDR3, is DARVTQTPRHKVTEMGQEVTMRCQPILGHNTVFWYRQTMMQGLELLAYFRNRAPLDDSGMPKDRFSAEMPDATLATLKIQPSEPRDSAVYFCASGLSPGIEQFFGPGTRLTVL.

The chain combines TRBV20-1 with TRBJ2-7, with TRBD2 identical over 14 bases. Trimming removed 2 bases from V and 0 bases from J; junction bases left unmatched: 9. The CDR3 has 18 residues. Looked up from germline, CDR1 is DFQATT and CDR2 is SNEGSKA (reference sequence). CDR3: CSARSLWTSGGHSYEQYF. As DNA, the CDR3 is TGCAGTGCTAGATCCCTGTGGACTAGCGGGGGGCACTCCTACGAGCAGTACTTC.

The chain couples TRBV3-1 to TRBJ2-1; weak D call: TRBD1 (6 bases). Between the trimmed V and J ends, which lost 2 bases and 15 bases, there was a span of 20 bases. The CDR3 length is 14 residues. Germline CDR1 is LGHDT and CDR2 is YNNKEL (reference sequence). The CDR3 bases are TGTGCCAGCAGCCAATACAGGGACGGTTTGGCTCTGTTCTTC. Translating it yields CASSQYRDGLALFF.

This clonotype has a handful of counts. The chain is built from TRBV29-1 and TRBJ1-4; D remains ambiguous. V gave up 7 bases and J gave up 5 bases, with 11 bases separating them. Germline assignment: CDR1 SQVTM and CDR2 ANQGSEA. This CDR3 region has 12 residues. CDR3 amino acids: CSAGRDNEKLFF. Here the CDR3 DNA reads TGCAGCGCCGGGAGAGACAATGAAAAACTGTTTTTT.

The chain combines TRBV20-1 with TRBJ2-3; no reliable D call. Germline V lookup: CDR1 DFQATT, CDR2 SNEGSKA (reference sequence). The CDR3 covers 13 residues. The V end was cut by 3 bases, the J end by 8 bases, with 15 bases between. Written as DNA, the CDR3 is TGCAGTGCTAGCCCAACCCGGCGCGGTACGCAGTATTTT. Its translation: CSASPTRRGTQYF.

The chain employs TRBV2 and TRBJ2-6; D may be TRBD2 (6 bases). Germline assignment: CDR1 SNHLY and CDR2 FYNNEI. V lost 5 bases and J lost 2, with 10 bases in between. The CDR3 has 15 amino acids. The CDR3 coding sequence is TGTGCCAGCAGTTCGGGGGACCCTGGGGCCAACGTCCTGACTTTC. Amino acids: CASSSGDPGANVLTF. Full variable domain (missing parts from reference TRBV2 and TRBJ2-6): EPEVTQTPSHQVTQMGQEVILRCVPISNHLYFYWYRQILGQKVEFLVSFYNNEISEKSEIFDDQFSVERPDGSNFTLKIRSTKLEDSAMYFCASSSGDPGANVLTFGAGSRLTVL.